The 11 T cell receptor beta chains below all came from one sample that was sequenced in a study of cytomegalovirus exposure and HLA in healthy donors. The PCR employed 60 Vbeta primers together with 13 Jbeta primers. The data were produced by immunoSEQ multiplex PCR, yet TCRdb's version contains in-frame clones alone and is incomplete. This table holds roughly 110,000 clones, 67% found once. Sequences were obtained from PBMCs. The receptors stem from a man aged 18-30 years in good health and CMV-seropositive.

This clone was detected a few times. The rearrangement uses TRBV27 and TRBJ1-2; D is uncertain. The V end lost 6 bases, the J end lost 2 bases, and 13 bases lay between the germline ends. Germline lookup yields CDR1 MNHEY and CDR2 SMNVEV (reference sequence). The CDR3 length is 14 residues. The CDR3 region is CASRSSGKNYGYTF. The CDR3 DNA follows: TGTGCCAGCAGATCCAGCGGTAAGAACTATGGCTACACCTTC.

This clone came up a few times. The chain is built from TRBV25-1 and TRBJ1-3; possibly TRBD1 for D (6 bases). This CDR3 is built from 13 residues. Germline lookup yields CDR1 MGHDK and CDR2 SYGVNS. The V end was cut by 5 bases, the J end by 4 bases, with 9 bases between. The CDR3 DNA reads TGTGCCAGCAGTTTCGGACAGGGAAACACCATATATTTT. Translation gives CASSFGQGNTIYF.

This clone occurred a few times. The chain links TRBV11-2 to TRBJ1-1; D is uncertain. Germline loops: CDR1 SGHAT, CDR2 FQNNGV. The CDR3 runs 14 residues. V was trimmed by 1 base and J by 1 base, leaving 7 bases between them. CDR3 coding DNA: TGTGCCAGCAGCTTAGTGTTGAGGAACACTGAAGCTTTCTTT. Residues: CASSLVLRNTEAFF.

Worth noting for this clone: The DNA is omitted, as the CDR3 cannot be located on it reliably, and the CDR3 follows TCRdb's listing. This chain uses TRBV21-1 with TRBJ1-2; the D call of TRBD1 is as the table states it, not checked on the DNA. TRBV21-1 is annotated as a pseudogene. From its first to its last residue, the CDR3 has 13 amino acids. This chain's CDR3 is CASAFYRCYGYTF.

This rearrangement joins TRBV5-5 to TRBJ2-7; 7 nucleotides align to TRBD1. Trimming cost V 0 bases and J 4 bases; bases outside gene matches: 13. The germline V gene encodes CDR1 SGHKS and CDR2 YYEKEE (reference sequence). The CDR3 covers 17 residues. CDR3 bases: TGTGCCAGCAGCTTGGGGCCAGACAGGGCGTGGGGGTACGAGCAGTACTTC. Its translation: CASSLGPDRAWGYEQYF.

J is TRBJ2-2 and V is TRBV6-1; 7 positions match TRBD1. After removal of 3 bases from V and 5 bases from J, the junction contained 9 bases not matched to a gene. The CDR3 contains 16 residues. Germline V gene lookup returns CDR1 MNHNS and CDR2 SASEGT. The CDR3 here is CASSDRQGVGTGELFF. In nucleotides, the CDR3 is TGTGCCAGCAGTGACCGACAGGGTGTGGGTACCGGGGAGCTGTTTTTT.

V usage is TRBV18 and J usage is TRBJ1-2; D remains ambiguous. Germline CDR1 KGHSH, CDR2 LQKENI. This CDR3 spans 15 amino acids. V gave up 3 bases and J gave up 8 bases, with 19 bases separating them. The CDR3 sequence is CASSPSGAQTHGYTF. In nucleotides, the CDR3 is TGTGCCAGCTCACCGAGCGGAGCTCAAACCCACGGCTACACCTTC.

V is TRBV7-9 and J is TRBJ2-2; the D is unclear. The germline CDR1 and CDR2 sequences are SEHNR and FQNEAQ (reference sequence). Trimming pared 0 bases from V and 7 bases from J, leaving 9 bases between. The CDR3 runs 14 residues. The CDR3 is CASSLAGAGGELFF. CDR3 DNA sequence: TGTGCCAGCAGCTTAGCGGGCGCAGGCGGGGAGCTGTTTTTT.

The chain carries TRBV4-2 and TRBJ1-1; D might be TRBD1 (6 bases). CDR3 length equals 15 residues. Deletions cut 1 base from V and 6 bases from J, with 15 bases between. The V gene's germline CDR1 is LGHNA and CDR2 YNFKEQ. The CDR3 DNA reads TGTGCCAGCAGCCAAGGCAACAGGGAAGTGCCTGAAGCTTTCTTT. Its translation: CASSQGNREVPEAFF.

CDR3 coding DNA: TGTGCCAGCAGTGAATTTTCGGGGTCCGTCTCACCCCTCCACTTT. Translation: CASSEFSGSVSPLHF. V usage is TRBV2 and J usage is TRBJ1-6; D is unclear. The CDR3 consists of 15 residues. Per germline, CDR1 SNHLY and CDR2 FYNNEI. Trimming took off 2 bases at V and 10 bases at J, with 15 bases between the two ends.

This clone was picked up a small number of times. The rearrangement joins TRBV28 to TRBJ1-1; TRBD1 matches at 11 bases. The CDR3 is made up of 13 amino acids. The V gene end was trimmed by 8 bases and the J gene end by 4 bases; junction bases not matched to a gene: 3. CDR1 is MDHEN, CDR2 SYDVKM, per germline. In DNA, the CDR3 is TGTGCCAGCTCGGGACAGGGGGGCACTGAAGCTTTCTTT. This encodes CASSGQGGTEAFF.